This T cell receptor (beta chain) was sequenced during a study of T cell repertoires in cytomegalovirus infection. Study overall: Signatures in public TCR beta sequences pointed to both CMV infection and matching HLA type. General study points: Predominance within the ex vivo response was attributable to HLA-C-restricted CMV-specific TCR beta clonotypes.

MiXCR was run by TCRdb on the reads, yielding one entry per CDR3 protein. The sample consists of 450,000 to 550,000 distinct CDR3 sequences, 15% to 20% of them appearing once. Between the trimmed V and J ends, which lost 4 bases and 0 bases, there was a span of 12 bases. The CDR3 runs to 15 residues. Worth noting for this clonotype: Its antigen is undetermined.

Sequenced sample: CD8+ T cells from PBMCs. V and J are TRBV12-3 or TRBV12-4 and TRBJ1-1; D perhaps matches TRBD1 (6 bases). The sequence derives from a human donor in good health (CMV status not recorded). Some clones in this sample may be carry-over from other donors' samples. Here the CDR3 DNA reads TGTGCCAGCAGTTACCCGGGACATATGAACACTGAAGCTTTCTTT. It codes for CASSYPGHMNTEAFF.